This passage covers 20 T cell receptor beta chains from one sample sequenced in a study of beta chain features in type 1 diabetes. Since all of the isolated RNA was reverse transcribed, expressed TCRB transcripts were what got sequenced. Measured with immunoSEQ multiplex PCR; TCRdb has only the in-frame clones, and not every one. The data contain approximately 250,000 clones, around 14% of them singletons. Input material: naive CD4+ T cells from blood. All receptors derive from a woman aged 40 to 50 in good health.

In its sample, this clone was seen a few times. The V call is TRBV5-8, the J call TRBJ2-7; D unclear. The CDR3 has 12 amino acids. V was pared by 5 bases and J by 3 bases, with 9 bases between. The germline V gene encodes CDR1 SGHTS and CDR2 YDEGEE. CDR3 in amino acids: CASRPPGYEQYF. The CDR3 coding sequence is TGTGCCAGCAGACCTCCGGGCTACGAGCAGTACTTC.

This clone was detected only a few times. The chain carries TRBV7-2 and TRBJ2-7, with 7 bases matching TRBD1. The V gene end was trimmed by 1 base and the J gene end by 5 bases; junction bases not matched to a gene: 5. Germline lookup yields CDR1 SGHTA and CDR2 FQGNSA. CDR3 length: 14 amino acids. The DNA of the CDR3 is TGTGCCAGCAGCTTAGTAACAGGGGCCAACGAGCAGTACTTC. Translated, it gives CASSLVTGANEQYF.

The chain uses TRBV7-2 and TRBJ2-5, with unresolved D. From germline, CDR1 is SGHTA and CDR2 FQGNSA. V lost 5 bases to trimming and J lost 2 bases, with 3 bases between them. CDR3 length: 11 amino acids. The CDR3 DNA is TGTGCCAGCAGCCGTCAAGAGACCCAGTACTTC. Translating it yields CASSRQETQYF.

This clone was recorded a few times. V gene TRBV6-5 combines with J gene TRBJ2-3; 7 nucleotides line up with TRBD2. Germline V gene lookup returns CDR1 MNHEY and CDR2 SVGAGI. V shed 8 bases and J 0 bases; nucleotides not matched to a gene: 5. The CDR3 runs 14 residues. DNA for the CDR3: TGTGCCAGCGGGAGGGGAAGTAGCACAGATACGCAGTATTTT. Residues: CASGRGSSTDTQYF.

This sequence joins TRBV19 and TRBJ2-5; 9 positions match TRBD1. Germline CDR1 LNHDA, CDR2 SQIVND (reference sequence). With V trimmed by 4 bases and J by 4 bases, 4 bases remained unmatched. This CDR3 comprises 14 residues. CDR3 sequence reads: CASSTGQGRETQYF. The CDR3 DNA sequence: TGTGCCAGTAGTACGGGACAGGGACGAGAGACCCAGTACTTC.

This chain joins TRBV7-9 and TRBJ2-1, with 14 nucleotides matching TRBD2. Germline-derived CDR1 and CDR2 are SEHNR and FQNEAQ (reference sequence). V lost 5 bases, J lost 10 bases, and 7 bases stayed unmatched. The CDR3 sequence is 15 residues long. The CDR3 region has the DNA TGTGCCAGCAGCCCGACTAGCGGGGGGGCCGAAGAGCAGTTCTTC. It yields the protein CASSPTSGGAEEQFF. The full variable domain, its missing parts supplied by reference TRBV7-9 and TRBJ2-1, is DTGVSQNPRHKITKRGQNVTFRCDPISEHNRLYWYRQTLGQGPEFLTYFQNEAQLEKSRLLSDRFSAERPKGSFSTLEIQRTEQGDSAMYLCASSPTSGGAEEQFFGPGTRLTVL.

This clone showed up just a few times. V is TRBV11-2 and J is TRBJ1-2, with TRBD1 matching 9 bases. Germline lookup yields CDR1 SGHAT and CDR2 FQNNGV. V was clipped by 4 bases and J by 7 bases; unmatched bases: 10. The CDR3 covers 15 residues. CDR3 bases: TGTGCCAGCAGCTCCTGGACAGGGGCTAACGGTGGCTACACCTTC. Its translation is CASSSWTGANGGYTF.

This sequence joins TRBV10-2 and TRBJ2-7, with 7 bases fitting TRBD2. Germline V gene sequence: CDR1 WSHSY, CDR2 SAAADI. CDR3 length: 15 amino acids. The junction had 7 bases not matched to a gene; V was cut back by 2 bases and J by 3 bases. CDR3 loop: CASSEEASGLYEQYF. The DNA of the CDR3 is TGCGCCAGCAGTGAGGAGGCTAGCGGCCTCTACGAGCAGTACTTC.

This clone turned up a few times. This chain uses TRBV7-9 with TRBJ2-1, with a possible D match to TRBD1 (6 bases). The CDR3 extends over 14 amino acids. Germline assignment: CDR1 SEHNR and CDR2 FQNEAQ (reference sequence). V was shortened by 4 bases and J by 5 bases, with 12 bases between the two germline ends. CDR3 coding DNA: TGTGCCAGCAGCTCCACTACAGGGAACAATGAGCAGTTCTTC. Its translation is CASSSTTGNNEQFF.

A word on this clone: Other DNA sequences of this sample code for an identical CDR3. The chain combines TRBV5-1 with TRBJ2-3; D unresolved. V was cut by 0 bases and J by 5 bases, with 4 bases left in between. The germline CDR1 and CDR2 sequences are SGHRS and YFSETQ. This CDR3 is built from 12 residues. The CDR3 reads CASSLAQDTQYF. CDR3 nucleotide sequence: TGCGCCAGCAGCTTGGCCCAAGATACGCAGTATTTT. Looking up the rest from reference TRBV5-1 and TRBJ2-3 gives the full variable domain: KAGVTQTPRYLIKTRGQQVTLSCSPISGHRSVSWYQQTPGQGLQFLFEYFSETQRNKGNFPGRFSGRQFSNSRSEMNVSTLELGDSALYLCASSLAQDTQYFGPGTRLTVL.

The chain is built from TRBV2 and TRBJ2-7; TRBD1 matches 8 bases. The V gene end was trimmed by 8 bases and the J gene end by 4 bases; junction bases not matched to a gene: 10. CDR1 is SNHLY, CDR2 FYNNEI, per germline. CDR3 length: 14 residues. CDR3 nucleotides: TGTGCCAGCGGATTCCGGGGACAGGTGTACGAGCAGTACTTC. This codes for CASGFRGQVYEQYF. The entire variable domain, with the rest obtained from reference TRBV2 and TRBJ2-7, is as follows: EPEVTQTPSHQVTQMGQEVILRCVPISNHLYFYWYRQILGQKVEFLVSFYNNEISEKSEIFDDQFSVERPDGSNFTLKIRSTKLEDSAMYFCASGFRGQVYEQYFGPGTRLTVT.

The chain couples TRBV1 to TRBJ1-6; the table's D call, TRBD1, has no DNA check behind it. TRBV1 is reported as a pseudogene. The CDR3 runs 18 residues. The CDR3 DNA follows: TGCACCAGCAGCCCCCGGACAGGGAAAAGCTCCTATAATTCACCCCTCCACTTT. Translating gives CTSSPRTGKSSYNSPLHF.

This chain links TRBV7-6 with TRBJ2-7; perhaps TRBD2 as D (6 bases). Germline-derived CDR1 and CDR2 are SGHVS and FNYEAQ. The CDR3 contains 14 residues. V dropped 5 bases and J dropped 4 bases, with 15 bases sitting between them. The CDR3 DNA follows: TGTGCCAGCAGCCCCTCGGCAGGGAGGTACGAGCAGTACTTC. It codes for CASSPSAGRYEQYF.

This clone was detected a few times. J is TRBJ1-1 and V is TRBV25-1, with a tentative D call TRBD1 (6 bases). The germline gives CDR1 MGHDK, CDR2 SYGVNS. Trimming left V 4 bases short and J 6 bases short, with 15 bases between. This CDR3 has 14 amino acids. The CDR3 region is CASSADSPQAEAFF. The CDR3, as DNA: TGTGCCAGCAGTGCGGACAGCCCTCAGGCTGAAGCTTTCTTT.

This clone has only a few counts. The chain is built from TRBV9 and TRBJ2-2; D possibly corresponds to TRBD2 (6 bases). The CDR3 totals 12 residues. Germline V lookup: CDR1 SGDLS, CDR2 YYNGEE. The V and J ends lost 6 bases and 6 bases respectively, with 9 bases between them. The chain's CDR3 is CASTTGAGELFF. The CDR3 DNA reads as TGTGCCAGCACTACGGGAGCCGGGGAGCTGTTTTTT.

The sample holds a few counts of this clone. This CDR3 reads CASSSWTGREPQHF. The CDR3, as DNA: TGTGCCAGCAGCTCATGGACAGGAAGGGAGCCCCAGCATTTT. The genes are TRBV5-8 and TRBJ1-5, with TRBD1 matching over 7 bases. The CDR3 sequence is 14 residues long. The germline V gene encodes CDR1 SGHTS and CDR2 YDEGEE. V trimming: 3 bases; J trimming: 8 bases; junction bases outside the gene matches: 8.

The chain joins TRBV10-1 to TRBJ2-7; TRBD1 might be the D (5 bases). CDR3 length: 15 amino acids. The germline V and J ends were trimmed by 0 bases and 7 bases, with 16 bases remaining between them. Germline V CDR1 and CDR2: WNHNN, SYGVQD (reference sequence). DNA for the CDR3: TGCGCCAGCAGTGAGTCGCGGTGGGGCTTGGGTGAGCAGTACTTC. Its protein product is CASSESRWGLGEQYF.

This clone has just a few counts. The chain links TRBV29-1 to TRBJ2-2, with D possibly TRBD1 on 6 matching bases. Per the germline V gene, CDR1 is SQVTM and CDR2 is ANQGSEA. Trimming removed 5 bases from V and 1 base from J, with 11 bases in between. The CDR3 spans 14 residues. Here the CDR3 DNA reads TGCAGCGTTTCCCAGGGGCTGAACACCGGGGAGCTGTTTTTT. Its translation is CSVSQGLNTGELFF.

The CDR3 region is CASSSHQGGYNQPQHF. CDR3 bases: TGTGCCAGCAGCTCACACCAGGGGGGTTATAATCAGCCCCAGCATTTT. The chain has TRBV7-9 and TRBJ1-5, with TRBD1 identical over 7 bases. The trim removed 4 bases at V and 4 bases at J, leaving 10 bases unmatched. The CDR3 consists of 16 residues. Looked up from germline, CDR1 is SEHNR and CDR2 is FQNEAQ (reference sequence).

This clone was observed a few times. The chain couples TRBV7-8 to TRBJ1-1; unclear D gene. This CDR3 comprises 13 residues. Deletions cut 5 bases from V and 3 bases from J, with 10 bases between. Looked up from germline, CDR1 is SGHVS and CDR2 is FQNEAQ. In nucleotides, the CDR3 is TGTGCCAGCAGCCGCAACAAAGACACTGAAGCTTTCTTT. This encodes CASSRNKDTEAFF.